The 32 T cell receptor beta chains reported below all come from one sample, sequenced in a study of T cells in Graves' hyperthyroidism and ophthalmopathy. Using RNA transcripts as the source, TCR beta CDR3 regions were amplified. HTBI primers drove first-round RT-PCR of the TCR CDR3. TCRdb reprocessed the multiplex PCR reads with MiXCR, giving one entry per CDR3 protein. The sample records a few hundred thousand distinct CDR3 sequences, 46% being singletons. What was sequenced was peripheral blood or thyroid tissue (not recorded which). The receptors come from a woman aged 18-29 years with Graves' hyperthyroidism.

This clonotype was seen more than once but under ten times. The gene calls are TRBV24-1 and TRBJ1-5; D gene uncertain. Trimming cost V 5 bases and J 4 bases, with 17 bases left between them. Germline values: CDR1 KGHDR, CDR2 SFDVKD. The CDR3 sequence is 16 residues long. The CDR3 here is CATSASEGGGNQPQHF. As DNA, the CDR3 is TGTGCCACCAGTGCCTCGGAGGGAGGAGGGAATCAGCCCCAGCATTTT.

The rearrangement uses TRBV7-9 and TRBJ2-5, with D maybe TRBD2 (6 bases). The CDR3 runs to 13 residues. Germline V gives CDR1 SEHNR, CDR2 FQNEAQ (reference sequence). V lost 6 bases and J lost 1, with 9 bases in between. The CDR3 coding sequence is TGTGCCAGCAGGGAGGGGATCCAAGAGACCCAGTACTTC. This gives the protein CASREGIQETQYF.

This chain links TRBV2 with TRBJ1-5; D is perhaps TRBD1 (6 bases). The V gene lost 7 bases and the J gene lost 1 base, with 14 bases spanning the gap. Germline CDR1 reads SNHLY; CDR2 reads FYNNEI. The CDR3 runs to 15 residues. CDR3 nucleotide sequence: TGTGCCAGCATCAGAAGGGGGGGGAGCAATCAGCCCCAGCATTTT. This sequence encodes CASIRRGGSNQPQHF.

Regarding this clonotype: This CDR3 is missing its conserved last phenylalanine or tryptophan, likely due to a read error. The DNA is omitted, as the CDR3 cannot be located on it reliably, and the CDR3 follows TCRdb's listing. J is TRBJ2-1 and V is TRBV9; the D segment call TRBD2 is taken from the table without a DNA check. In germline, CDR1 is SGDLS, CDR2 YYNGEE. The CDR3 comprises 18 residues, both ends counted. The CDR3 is CASSAGTSGSRGGNEQTL.

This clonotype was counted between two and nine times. CDR3 sequence reads: CASSFGGTVQETQYF. In DNA, the CDR3 is TGTGCCAGCAGTTTCGGGGGGACAGTACAAGAGACCCAGTACTTC. The V call is TRBV28, the J call TRBJ2-5; D tentatively fits TRBD1 or TRBD2 (7 bases each). Trimming stripped 3 bases from V and 2 bases from J, with 13 bases between. The CDR3 loop spans 15 amino acids. The germline V gene has CDR1 MDHEN and CDR2 SYDVKM.

The CDR3 DNA follows: TGCAGCGTCTCTAGCGGGAGGGAGACCCAGTACTTC. It specifies CSVSSGRETQYF. The J gene is TRBJ2-5, the V gene TRBV29-1; 11 nucleotides align to TRBD2. J gave up 5 bases and V 6 bases, and 2 bases lay outside the gene matches. The length of the CDR3 is 12 residues. Germline V gives CDR1 SQVTM, CDR2 ANQGSEA. The complete variable domain, with remaining parts taken from reference TRBV29-1 and TRBJ2-5, reads SAVISQKPSRDICQRGTSLTIQCQVDSQVTMMFWYRQQPGQSLTLIATANQGSEATYESGFVIDKFPISRPNLTFSTLTVSNMSPEDSSIYLCSVSSGRETQYFGPGTRLLVL.

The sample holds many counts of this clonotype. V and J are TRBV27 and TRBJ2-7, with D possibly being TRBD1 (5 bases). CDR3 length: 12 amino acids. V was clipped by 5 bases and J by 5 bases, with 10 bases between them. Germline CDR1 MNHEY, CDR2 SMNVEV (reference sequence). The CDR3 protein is CASSAARDEQYF. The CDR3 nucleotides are TGTGCCAGCAGTGCCGCCAGGGACGAGCAGTACTTC.

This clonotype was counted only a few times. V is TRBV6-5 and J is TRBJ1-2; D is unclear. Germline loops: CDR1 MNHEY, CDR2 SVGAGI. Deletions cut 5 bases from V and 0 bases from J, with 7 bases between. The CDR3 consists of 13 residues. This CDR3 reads CASSDISNYGYTF. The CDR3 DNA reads TGTGCCAGCAGTGACATATCTAACTATGGCTACACCTTC.

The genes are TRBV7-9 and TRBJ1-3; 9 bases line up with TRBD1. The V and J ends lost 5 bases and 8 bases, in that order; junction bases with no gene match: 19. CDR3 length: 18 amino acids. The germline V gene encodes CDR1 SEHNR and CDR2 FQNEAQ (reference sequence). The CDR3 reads CASSQYGDRVDYGYTIYF. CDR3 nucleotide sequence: TGTGCCAGCAGCCAATACGGGGACAGGGTCGATTATGGCTACACCATATATTTT.

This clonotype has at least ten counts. The CDR3 loop reads CASSPQKNTEAFF. The DNA for the CDR3 is TGTGCCAGCTCACCGCAGAAAAACACTGAAGCTTTCTTT. The V call is TRBV18, the J call TRBJ1-1; no firm D call. In germline, CDR1 is KGHSH, CDR2 LQKENI. V lost 3 bases and J lost 2, with 7 bases in between. CDR3 length equals 13 residues.

CDR3 region: CASSRRTGVRSYEQYF. The CDR3, as DNA: TGTGCCAGCAGCCGCCGGACAGGGGTTCGGTCCTACGAGCAGTACTTC. This chain links TRBV7-3 with TRBJ2-7; TRBD1 agrees at 9 bases. The V gene's germline CDR1 is SGHTA and CDR2 FQGTGA. This CDR3 is 16 amino acids long. J was trimmed by 1 base and V by 5 bases; bases with no gene match: 9.

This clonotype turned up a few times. CDR3 nucleotide sequence: TGTGCCAGCAGTGCTAGAGAGGGGGACACTGAAGCTTTCTTT. Its translation is CASSAREGDTEAFF. The rearrangement joins TRBV25-1 to TRBJ1-1, with D perhaps TRBD1 (6 bases). V lost 4 bases and J lost 3, with 12 bases in between. Germline V lookup: CDR1 MGHDK, CDR2 SYGVNS. This CDR3 is 14 amino acids long. Full variable domain (missing parts from reference TRBV25-1 and TRBJ1-1): EADIYQTPRYLVIGTGKKITLECSQTMGHDKMYWYQQDPGMELHLIHYSYGVNSTEKGDLSSESTVSRIRTEHFPLTLESARPSHTSQYLCASSAREGDTEAFFGQGTRLTVV.

The DNA for the CDR3 is TGCAGCGTTGAAGATGAGACAGAGAAAAACAAAAACATTCAGTACTTC. Translating gives CSVEDETEKNKNIQYF. The rearrangement uses TRBV29-1 and TRBJ2-4; perhaps TRBD1 as D (5 bases). With 0 bases removed from V and 3 bases from J, the gap between germline ends came to 15 bases. The CDR3 is 16 amino acids. Germline values: CDR1 SQVTM, CDR2 ANQGSEA.

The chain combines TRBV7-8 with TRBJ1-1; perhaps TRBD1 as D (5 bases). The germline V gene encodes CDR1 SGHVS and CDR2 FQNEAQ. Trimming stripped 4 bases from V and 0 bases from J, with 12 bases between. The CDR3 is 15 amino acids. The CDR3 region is CASSSAGIMNTEAFF. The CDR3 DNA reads TGTGCCAGCAGCTCTGCAGGGATTATGAACACTGAAGCTTTCTTT.

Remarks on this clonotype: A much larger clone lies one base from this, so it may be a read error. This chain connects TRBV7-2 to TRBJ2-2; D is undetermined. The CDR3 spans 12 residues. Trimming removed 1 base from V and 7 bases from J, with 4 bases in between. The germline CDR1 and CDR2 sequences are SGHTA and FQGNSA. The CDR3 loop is CASSLVIGELFF. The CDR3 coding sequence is TGTGCCAGCAGCTTAGTCATCGGGGAGCTGTTTTTT.

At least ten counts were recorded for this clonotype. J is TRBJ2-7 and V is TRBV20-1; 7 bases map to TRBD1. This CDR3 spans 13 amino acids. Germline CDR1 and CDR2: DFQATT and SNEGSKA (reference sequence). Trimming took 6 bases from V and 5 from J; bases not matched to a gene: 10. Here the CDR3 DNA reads TGCAGTGCGGAAGAGGGACAGTCACACGAGCAGTACTTC. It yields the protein CSAEEGQSHEQYF.

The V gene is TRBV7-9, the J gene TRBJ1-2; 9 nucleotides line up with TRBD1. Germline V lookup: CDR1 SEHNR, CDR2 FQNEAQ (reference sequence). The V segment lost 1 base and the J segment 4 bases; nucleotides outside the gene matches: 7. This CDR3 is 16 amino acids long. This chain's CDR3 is CASSLDGTGIVYGYTF. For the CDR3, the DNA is TGTGCCAGCAGCTTAGACGGGACAGGGATCGTCTATGGCTACACCTTC.

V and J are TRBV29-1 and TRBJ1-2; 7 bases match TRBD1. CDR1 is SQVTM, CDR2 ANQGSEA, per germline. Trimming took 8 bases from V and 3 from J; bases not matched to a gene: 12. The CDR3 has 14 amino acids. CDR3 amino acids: CSQDLGTADYGYTF. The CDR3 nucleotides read TGCAGCCAAGACCTCGGGACAGCTGACTATGGCTACACCTTC.

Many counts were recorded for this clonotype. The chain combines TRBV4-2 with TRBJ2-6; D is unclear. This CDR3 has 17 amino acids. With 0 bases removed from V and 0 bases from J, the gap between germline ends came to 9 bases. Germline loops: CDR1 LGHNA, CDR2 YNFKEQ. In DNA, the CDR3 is TGTGCCAGCAGCCAAGAAGGTCCGATCTCTGGGGCCAACGTCCTGACTTTC. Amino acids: CASSQEGPISGANVLTF.

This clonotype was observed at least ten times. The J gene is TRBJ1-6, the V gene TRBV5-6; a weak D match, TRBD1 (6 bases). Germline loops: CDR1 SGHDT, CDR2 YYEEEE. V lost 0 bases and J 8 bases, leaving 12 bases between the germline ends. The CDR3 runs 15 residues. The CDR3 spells CASSLGARGYSPLHF. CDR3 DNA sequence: TGTGCCAGCAGCTTGGGGGCCAGGGGTTATTCACCCCTCCACTTT.

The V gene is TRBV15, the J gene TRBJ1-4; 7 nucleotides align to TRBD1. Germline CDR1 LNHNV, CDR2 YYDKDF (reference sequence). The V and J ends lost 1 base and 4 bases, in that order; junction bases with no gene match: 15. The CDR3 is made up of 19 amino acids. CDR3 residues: CATSRGTDRVGDGNEKLFF. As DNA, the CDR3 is TGTGCCACCAGCAGAGGCACCGACAGGGTTGGGGATGGTAATGAAAAACTGTTTTTT.

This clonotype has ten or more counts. The CDR3 nucleotides read TGTGCCAGCAGCCCCCGGACAGGGGGATACGAGCAGTACTTC. It yields the protein CASSPRTGGYEQYF. J is TRBJ2-7 and V is TRBV11-1, with 10 bases fitting TRBD1. V trimming: 5 bases; J trimming: 4 bases; junction bases outside the gene matches: 5. The CDR3 has 14 amino acids. CDR1 SGHAT and CDR2 FQDESV come from the germline V gene (reference sequence).

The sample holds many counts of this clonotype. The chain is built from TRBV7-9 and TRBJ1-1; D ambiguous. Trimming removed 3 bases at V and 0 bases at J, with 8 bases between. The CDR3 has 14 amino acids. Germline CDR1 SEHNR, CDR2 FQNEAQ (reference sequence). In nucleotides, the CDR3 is TGTGCCAGCAGCTTCACAGATTTGAACACTGAAGCTTTCTTT. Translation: CASSFTDLNTEAFF.

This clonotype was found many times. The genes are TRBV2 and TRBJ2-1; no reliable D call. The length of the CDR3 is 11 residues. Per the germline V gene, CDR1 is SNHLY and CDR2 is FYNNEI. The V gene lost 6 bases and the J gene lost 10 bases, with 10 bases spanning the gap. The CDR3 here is CASRLEKEQFF. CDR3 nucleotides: TGTGCCAGCAGGTTAGAAAAAGAGCAGTTCTTC.

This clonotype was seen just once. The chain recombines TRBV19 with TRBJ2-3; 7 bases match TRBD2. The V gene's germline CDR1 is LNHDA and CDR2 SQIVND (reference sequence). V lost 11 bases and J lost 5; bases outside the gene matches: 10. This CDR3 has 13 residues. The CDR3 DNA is TGTGCCTGGAACGCGGGAGTCGTAGATACGCAGTATTTT. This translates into CAWNAGVVDTQYF.

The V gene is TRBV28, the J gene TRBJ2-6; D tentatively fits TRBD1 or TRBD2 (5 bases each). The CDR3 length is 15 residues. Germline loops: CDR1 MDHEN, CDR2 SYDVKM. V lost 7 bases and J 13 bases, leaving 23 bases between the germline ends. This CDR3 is CASNPSIGLGVVLTF. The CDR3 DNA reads TGTGCCAGCAATCCCTCTATCGGTTTGGGGGTAGTCCTGACTTTC.

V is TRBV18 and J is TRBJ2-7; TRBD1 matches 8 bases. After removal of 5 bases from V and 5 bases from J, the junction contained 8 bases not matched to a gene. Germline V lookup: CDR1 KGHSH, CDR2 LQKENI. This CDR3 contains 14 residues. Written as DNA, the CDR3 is TGTGCCAGCTCAACCTCCCGGGACAGGAACGAGCAGTACTTC. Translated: CASSTSRDRNEQYF.

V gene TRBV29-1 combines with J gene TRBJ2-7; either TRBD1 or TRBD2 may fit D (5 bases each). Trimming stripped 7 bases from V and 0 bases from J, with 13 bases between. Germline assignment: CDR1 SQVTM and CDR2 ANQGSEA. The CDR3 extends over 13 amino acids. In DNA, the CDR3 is TGCAGCGCCGGGACGTGGGCCTCCTACGAGCAGTACTTC. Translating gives CSAGTWASYEQYF.

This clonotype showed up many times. CDR3 region: CASRLSYEQYF. In DNA form, the CDR3 reads TGTGCCAGCAGGCTATCCTACGAGCAGTACTTC. The chain couples TRBV11-2 to TRBJ2-7; D gene unclear. The V gene lost 6 bases and the J gene lost 1 base, with 4 bases spanning the gap. Germline lookup yields CDR1 SGHAT and CDR2 FQNNGV. This CDR3 is 11 amino acids long.

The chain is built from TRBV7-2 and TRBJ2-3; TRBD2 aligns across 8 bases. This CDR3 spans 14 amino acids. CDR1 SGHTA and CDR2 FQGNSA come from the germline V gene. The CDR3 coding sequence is TGTGCTCTGCAAATGGGACTAGGCACAGATACGCAGTATTTT. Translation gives CALQMGLGTDTQYF.

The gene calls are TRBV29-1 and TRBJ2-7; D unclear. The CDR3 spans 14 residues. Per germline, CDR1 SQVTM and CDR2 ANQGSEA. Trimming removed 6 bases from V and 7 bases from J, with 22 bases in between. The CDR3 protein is CSVPASAVLLEQYF. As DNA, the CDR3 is TGCAGCGTCCCCGCCAGCGCGGTACTCCTGGAGCAGTACTTC.

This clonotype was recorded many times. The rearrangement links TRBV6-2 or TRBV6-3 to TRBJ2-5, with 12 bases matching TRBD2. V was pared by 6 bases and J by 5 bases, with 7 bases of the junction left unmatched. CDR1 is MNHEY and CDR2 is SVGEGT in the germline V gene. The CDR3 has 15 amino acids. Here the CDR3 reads CASRRTSGNLETQYF. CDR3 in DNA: TGTGCCAGCAGAAGGACTAGCGGGAATCTTGAGACCCAGTACTTC.